These T cell receptor beta chains were read from a single sample in a study of blood T cell repertoires in COVID-19. This table comes from immunoSEQ multiplex PCR, and its TCRdb copy is limited to in-frame clones, with some not included. The table includes 280,000 or so clones, about 80% detected once. The source material was peripheral blood. Receptor source: a woman between 45 and 65 years old who had recovered from COVID-19. CDR3s include the opening cysteine and the closing phenylalanine or tryptophan. D genes are given only for firm matches. The size of a clone is reported for some rows only, either as once, few or many, or as a class for expanded clones.

>TRBJ1-3|TRBV7-9|TRBD1|-
CASSQTGGFPGNTIYF
TGTGCCAGCAGCCAGACAGGGGGCTTTCCTGGAAACACCATATATTTT
>TRBJ2-2|TRBV6-2/TRBV6-3|TRBD2|-
CASSYRTSGFGELFF
TGTGCCAGCAGTTATAGGACTAGCGGCTTCGGGGAGCTGTTTTTT
>TRBJ2-7|TRBV7-9|TRBD2|few
CASLAAALSYEQYF
TGTGCCAGCCTAGCGGCAGCCCTCTCCTACGAGCAGTACTTC
>TRBJ2-7|TRBV3-1/TRBV3-2|-|-
CASSQASSGPYEQYF
TGTGCCAGCAGCCAAGCGAGTAGCGGACCCTACGAGCAGTACTTC
>TRBJ1-1|TRBV6-4|-|-
CASSPEAILNTEAFF
TGTGCCAGCAGCCCGGAGGCGATATTGAACACTGAAGCTTTCTTT
>TRBJ1-1|TRBV14|TRBD1|few
CASSQRRDRGTEAFF
TGTGCCAGCAGCCAAAGGCGGGACAGGGGTACTGAAGCTTTCTTT
>TRBJ1-1|TRBV4-1|-|-
CASSSGVREAFF
TGCGCCAGCAGCTCAGGGGTCAGGGAAGCTTTCTTT
>TRBJ2-7|TRBV28|-|once
CASNEGLYEQYF
TGTGCCAGCAATGAGGGTCTCTACGAGCAGTACTTC
>TRBJ1-6|TRBV4-1|TRBD1|-
CASSQTGTGGIMGYNSPLHF
TGCGCCAGCAGCCAGACCGGGACAGGGGGCATAATGGGCTATAATTCACCCCTCCACTTT
>TRBJ2-1|TRBV7-9|-|-
CASSPGQPGFNYNEQFF
TGTGCCAGCAGCCCTGGACAGCCCGGGTTCAATTACAATGAGCAGTTCTTC
>TRBJ1-2|TRBV2|TRBD1|-
CASSPTGGNGYTF
TGTGCCAGCAGTCCCACAGGGGGAAATGGCTACACCTTC
>TRBJ2-3|TRBV28|TRBD2|-
CASSGGENRLTDTQYF
TGTGCCAGCAGTGGGGGGGAGAATAGACTAACAGATACGCAGTATTTT
>TRBJ2-7|TRBV10-2|-|-
CASSLPPGYEQYF
TGCGCCAGCAGCCTACCCCCAGGCTACGAGCAGTACTTC
>TRBJ2-7|TRBV6-2/TRBV6-3|-|few
CASSYLGIREQYF
TGTGCCAGCAGTTACTTGGGCATAAGGGAGCAGTACTTC
>TRBJ2-7|TRBV9|-|-
CASSASATITYEQYF
TGTGCCAGCAGCGCCTCCGCGACTATAACTTACGAGCAGTACTTC
>TRBJ2-2|TRBV2|TRBD1|-
CASSSWDSSIKELFF
TGTGCCAGCAGTTCCTGGGACAGTTCGATTAAGGAGCTGTTTTTT
>TRBJ1-1|TRBV10-3|TRBD1|-
CAISESGQGESNTEAFF
TGTGCCATCAGTGAGTCTGGGCAGGGGGAATCCAACACTGAAGCTTTCTTT
>TRBJ1-1|TRBV7-9|-|-
CASSLDPGVGTEAFF
TGTGCCAGCAGCTTAGACCCAGGGGTAGGGACTGAAGCTTTCTTT